The 13 T cell receptor beta chains listed next were all sequenced from one sample in a study of OX40 agonist ivuxolimab in advanced cancers. Sequencing was performed with immunoSEQ multiplex PCR; in TCRdb, only in-frame clones are kept and a portion is missing. Among approximately 98,000 clones, around 93% were seen once, and the ten largest hold under 0.85%. Sequencing used CD4+ or CD8+ T cells sorted from blood, obtained in a trial of the OX40 agonist ivuxolimab. The source of these receptors is an adult with an advanced solid tumor such as melanoma, head and neck, liver or kidney cancer.

The chain combines TRBV27 with TRBJ2-7; 8 nucleotides align to TRBD1. This CDR3 region has 12 residues. Germline V gene data show CDR1 as MNHEY and CDR2 as SMNVEV (reference sequence). Germline trimming cut 9 bases from V and 2 bases from J; bases unmatched to any gene: 3. CDR3 nucleotide sequence: TGTGCCAGTCGGGGACAGGCCTACGAGCAGTACTTC. Encoded protein: CASRGQAYEQYF.

This clone was seen only once. The chain is built from TRBV18 and TRBJ2-7; 8 nucleotides agree with TRBD2. Germline loops: CDR1 KGHSH, CDR2 LQKENI. The CDR3 consists of 16 residues. Trimming took 5 bases from V and 7 from J; bases not matched to a gene: 16. The CDR3 spells CASSSSVSGRGGEQYF. CDR3 coding DNA: TGTGCCAGCTCATCCTCGGTGTCGGGACGGGGGGGGGAGCAGTACTTC.

The chain recombines TRBV21-1 with TRBJ2-7; no check of the table's D call, TRBD2, against the DNA was made. TRBV21-1 is classified as a pseudogene. The CDR3 contains 17 residues. CDR3 protein: CASSKAGTDRLSYEQYF. The CDR3 coding sequence is TGTGCCAGCAGCAAAGCTGGGACTGATAGGTTATCCTACGAGCAGTACTTC.

The CDR3 region has the DNA TGTGCCAGCAGCGCCCAACTGGTCTCCTACAATGAGCAGTTCTTC. This sequence encodes CASSAQLVSYNEQFF. The V call is TRBV9, the J call TRBJ2-1, with D uncertain. V lost 3 bases, J lost 0 bases, and 10 bases lay in between. Per the germline V gene, CDR1 is SGDLS and CDR2 is YYNGEE. This CDR3 comprises 15 residues.

This chain uses TRBV6-5 with TRBJ1-2, with 12 bases matching TRBD1. Per germline, CDR1 MNHEY and CDR2 SVGAGI. The CDR3 contains 14 residues. V gave up 6 bases and J gave up 2 bases; unmatched junction bases: 1. CDR3 in DNA: TGTGCCAGCAGGGGGACAGGGGGCAACTATGGCTACACCTTC. This codes for CASRGTGGNYGYTF.

This sequence joins TRBV20-1 and TRBJ1-4; D is ambiguous. Trimming left V 5 bases short and J 7 bases short, with 5 bases between. Germline V lookup: CDR1 DFQATT, CDR2 SNEGSKA (reference sequence). The CDR3 contains 10 residues. This CDR3 reads CSAPSEKLFF. The CDR3 bases are TGCAGTGCTCCGAGTGAAAAACTGTTTTTT.

The V and J genes are TRBV29-1 and TRBJ2-5; D is unclear. CDR3 length: 12 residues. V was shortened by 4 bases and J by 0 bases, with 6 bases between the two germline ends. Germline V CDR1 and CDR2: SQVTM, ANQGSEA. The CDR3 spells CSVVRYQETQYF. The DNA of the CDR3 is TGCAGCGTTGTAAGATACCAAGAGACCCAGTACTTC.

This sequence joins TRBV6-1 and TRBJ1-3; no reliable D call. Per germline, CDR1 MNHNS and CDR2 SASEGT. The CDR3 covers 14 residues. V was pared by 2 bases and J by 5 bases, with 10 bases between. The CDR3 loop reads CASSEIFRRNTIYF. CDR3 bases: TGTGCCAGCAGTGAAATCTTCCGCCGAAACACCATATATTTT.

This clone was seen just once. J is TRBJ2-2 and V is TRBV7-8; D might be TRBD1 (6 bases). V lost 4 bases to trimming and J lost 1 base, with 10 bases between them. The CDR3 is 15 amino acids. Germline-derived CDR1 and CDR2 are SGHVS and FQNEAQ. CDR3 in DNA: TGTGCCAGCAGCTCCCCGACAGGGAACACCGGGGAGCTGTTTTTT. Residues: CASSSPTGNTGELFF.

The chain recombines TRBV6-6 with TRBJ2-7; tentatively, D is TRBD1 (5 bases). The germline V gene encodes CDR1 MNHNY and CDR2 SVGAGI (reference sequence). CDR3 length: 13 amino acids. Trimming shortened V by 0 bases and J by 5 bases, and 8 bases separated the two germline ends. The CDR3 coding sequence is TGTGCCAGCAGTTACTCCAGGGATAACGAGCAGTACTTC. This encodes CASSYSRDNEQYF.

This chain joins TRBV27 and TRBJ2-7, with 10 bases lining up with TRBD2. The CDR3 covers 16 residues. V dropped 5 bases and J dropped 4; count of bases not matched to a gene: 11. Germline CDR1 and CDR2: MNHEY and SMNVEV (reference sequence). The CDR3 spells CASSGTPSGRGYEQYF. The CDR3 coding sequence is TGTGCCAGCAGTGGCACCCCTAGCGGGAGAGGATACGAGCAGTACTTC.

The chain carries TRBV5-1 and TRBJ2-3, with D tentatively TRBD1 or TRBD2 (6 bases each). Germline loops: CDR1 SGHRS, CDR2 YFSETQ. The V end was cut by 4 bases, the J end by 1 base, with 16 bases between. The CDR3 covers 16 residues. The CDR3 loop is CASSRRTGAGTDTQYF. CDR3 coding DNA: TGCGCCAGCAGCAGAAGGACGGGGGCCGGCACAGATACGCAGTATTTT.

The chain has TRBV25-1 and TRBJ2-5; unclear D gene. CDR1 MGHDK and CDR2 SYGVNS come from the germline V gene. The germline V and J ends were trimmed by 6 bases and 4 bases, with 18 bases remaining between them. The CDR3 has 15 amino acids. Here the CDR3 DNA reads TGTGCCAGCAGCGACCCGGCCCGGGCGGTAGAGACCCAGTACTTC. The encoded protein is CASSDPARAVETQYF. Full variable domain (remainder filled in from reference TRBV25-1 and TRBJ2-5): EADIYQTPRYLVIGTGKKITLECSQTMGHDKMYWYQQDPGMELHLIHYSYGVNSTEKGDLSSESTVSRIRTEHFPLTLESARPSHTSQYLCASSDPARAVETQYFGPGTRLLVL.